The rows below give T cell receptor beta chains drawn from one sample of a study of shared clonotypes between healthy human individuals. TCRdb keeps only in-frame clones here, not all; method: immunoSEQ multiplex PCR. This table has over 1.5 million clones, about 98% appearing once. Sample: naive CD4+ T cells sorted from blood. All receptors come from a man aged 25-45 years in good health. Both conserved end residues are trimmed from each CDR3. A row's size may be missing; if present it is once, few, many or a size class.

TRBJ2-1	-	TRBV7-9	ASSPGGTVPSHEQF
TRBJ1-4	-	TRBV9	ASSTGQGNEKLF
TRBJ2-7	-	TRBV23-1	ASSQSTARADEQY
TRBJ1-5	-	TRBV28	ASSSPQGVSNQPQH
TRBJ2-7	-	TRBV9	ASSVVPSYEQY
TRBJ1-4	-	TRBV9	ASSEGLSTNEKLF
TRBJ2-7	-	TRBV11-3	ASSLGTSDEQY
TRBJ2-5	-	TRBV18	ASSFAGLAVQETQY
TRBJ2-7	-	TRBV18	ASSPTTGTGVGEQY
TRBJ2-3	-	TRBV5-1	ASSLVWTTSTDTQY
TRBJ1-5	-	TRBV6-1	AVTGHRNQPQH
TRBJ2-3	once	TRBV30	AWGSRGGPDTQY
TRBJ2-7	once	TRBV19	ASTQGRVGSYEQY
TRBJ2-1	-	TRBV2	ASSVVREDEQF
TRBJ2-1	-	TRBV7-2	ASSLRWGTRSNEQF
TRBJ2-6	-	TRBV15	ATSRGRVSGANVLT
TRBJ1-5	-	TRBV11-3	ASSTGTGVKIGGQPQH
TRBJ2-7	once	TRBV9	ASSLGLAGVEQY
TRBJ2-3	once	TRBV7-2	ASSLLAGGPSDTQY
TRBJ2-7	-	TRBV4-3	ASSLQGLAGSTYEQY
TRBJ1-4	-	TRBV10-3	AIGGQPDGEKLF
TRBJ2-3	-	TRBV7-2	ASSWDTDTQY
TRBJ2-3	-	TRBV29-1	SVEFLAGRPDTQY
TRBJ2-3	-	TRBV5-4	ASSLTTDTQY
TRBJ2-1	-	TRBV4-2	ASSQELLAGGLAYNEQF
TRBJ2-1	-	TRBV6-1	ASSVPDSSGLSYNEQF
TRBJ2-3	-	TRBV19	ASSIGAVTDTQY
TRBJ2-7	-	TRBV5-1	ASSLAGDADEQY
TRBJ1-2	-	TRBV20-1	SARDREGYT
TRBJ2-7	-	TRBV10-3	AISEHSGRASYEQY
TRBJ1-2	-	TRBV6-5	ASSSLDRVHGYT
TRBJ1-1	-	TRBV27	ASSLNAHTEAF
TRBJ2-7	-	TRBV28	ASSLLSLGLY
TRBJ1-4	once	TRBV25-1	ASSQPGQHEKLF
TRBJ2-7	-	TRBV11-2	ASSSDFGVYEQY
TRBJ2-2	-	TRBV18	ASSSPGQGTGELF
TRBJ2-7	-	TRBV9	ASSARDRDAYEQY
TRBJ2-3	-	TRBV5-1	ASSHGETDTQY